The 30 T cell receptor beta chains presented below share a single source sample, sequenced in a study of control samples from healthy donors and cancer patients. The assay was immunoSEQ multiplex PCR, and TCRdb's table has in-frame clones only and misses some. This listing includes fewer than 200,000 clones. Specimen: blood. The origin of the receptors is a woman in her 30s in good health.

The chain has TRBV4-1 and TRBJ2-1, with TRBD1 matching 10 bases. Germline V lookup: CDR1 MGHRA, CDR2 YSYEKL. The CDR3 length is 16 residues. V shed 4 bases and J 7 bases; nucleotides not matched to a gene: 10. DNA of the CDR3: TGCGCCAGCAGCCCAGGAGGGGGACAGGGGAGGAATGAGCAGTTCTTC. It codes for CASSPGGGQGRNEQFF.

The chain couples TRBV7-9 to TRBJ1-1, with D uncertain. The CDR3 extends over 11 amino acids. Germline V gene data show CDR1 as SEHNR and CDR2 as FQNEAQ (reference sequence). The ends were cut back, 8 bases at V and 10 bases at J, with 14 bases in the middle. In DNA, the CDR3 is TGTGCCAGCGGTATGGCCGTCGGAGCTTTCTTT. Encoded protein: CASGMAVGAFF.

This chain links TRBV5-5 with TRBJ1-3; TRBD1 matches at 10 bases. This CDR3 has 14 amino acids. J gave up 5 bases and V 4 bases, and 3 bases lay outside the gene matches. Germline CDR1 and CDR2: SGHKS and YYEKEE (reference sequence). CDR3 sequence: CASSHDRGRNTIYF. The CDR3 nucleotides read TGTGCCAGCAGCCACGACAGGGGGCGAAACACCATATATTTT.

V and J are TRBV5-1 and TRBJ1-6; D unclear. Trimming took off 0 bases at V and 6 bases at J, with 7 bases between the two ends. The CDR3 is 14 residues long. Germline V gene lookup returns CDR1 SGHRS and CDR2 YFSETQ. The CDR3 DNA sequence: TGCGCCAGCAGCTTGGGGGAGGCTAATTCACCCCTCCACTTT. Translation gives CASSLGEANSPLHF.

The rearrangement uses TRBV24-1 and TRBJ2-5; the match to TRBD2 covers 13 bases. V trimming: 10 bases; J trimming: 5 bases; junction bases outside the gene matches: 6. The CDR3 has 14 amino acids. Germline V lookup: CDR1 KGHDR, CDR2 SFDVKD. As DNA, the CDR3 is TGTGCCACTACTAGCGGGGGGGCGGGTGAGACCCAGTACTTC. Its protein is CATTSGGAGETQYF.

This chain links TRBV2 with TRBJ1-2, with TRBD1 matching 10 bases. There are 13 residues in the CDR3. With V trimmed by 7 bases and J by 8 bases, 7 bases remained unmatched. Germline V gene sequence: CDR1 SNHLY, CDR2 FYNNEI. The CDR3 loop is CASTGDRGQGYTF. The CDR3 region has the DNA TGTGCCAGCACTGGTGACAGGGGGCAAGGCTACACCTTC.

The chain links TRBV6-5 to TRBJ1-2; 7 nucleotides line up with TRBD1. CDR3 length: 16 amino acids. With 2 bases clipped from V and 4 bases from J, the junction kept 10 bases outside the gene matches. CDR1 and CDR2 (germline): MNHEY, SVGAGI. The CDR3 is CASSYRDRVASYGYTF. The CDR3 DNA reads as TGTGCCAGCAGTTACCGAGACAGGGTAGCTAGCTATGGCTACACCTTC.

The chain combines TRBV27 with TRBJ1-1; D remains unclear. CDR3 length equals 15 residues. Germline V gene lookup returns CDR1 MNHEY and CDR2 SMNVEV (reference sequence). Between the trimmed V and J ends, which lost 5 bases and 1 base, there was a span of 14 bases. The CDR3 here is CASSPPRARNTEAFF. The CDR3 nucleotides are TGTGCCAGCAGTCCTCCCCGGGCTAGGAACACTGAAGCTTTCTTT.

V and J are TRBV6-4 and TRBJ1-6; 9 bases are shared with TRBD1. The junction had 6 bases not matched to a gene; V was cut back by 6 bases and J by 6 bases. The CDR3 is 15 residues long. Germline values: CDR1 MRHNA, CDR2 SNTAGT. CDR3 nucleotide sequence: TGTGCCAGCAGGAAAGGACAGGGGAGTAATTCACCCCTCCACTTT. Translated, it gives CASRKGQGSNSPLHF.

The chain joins TRBV5-6 to TRBJ2-6; D gene uncertain. The V end was cut by 0 bases, the J end by 0 bases, with 7 bases between. Germline values: CDR1 SGHDT, CDR2 YYEEEE. CDR3 size: 16 residues. The CDR3 region is CASSLGISSGANVLTF. For the CDR3, the DNA is TGTGCCAGCAGCTTGGGTATTAGCTCTGGGGCCAACGTCCTGACTTTC.

The gene calls are TRBV19 and TRBJ1-4; D is possibly TRBD1 (6 bases). Trimming took off 9 bases at V and 8 bases at J, with 22 bases between the two ends. The CDR3 spans 15 residues. Germline V gene data show CDR1 as LNHDA and CDR2 as SQIVND (reference sequence). DNA of the CDR3: TGTGCCAGCTACCCTACAGGGAGAATCGACGAAAAACTGTTTTTT. Its translation is CASYPTGRIDEKLFF.

The chain uses TRBV29-1 and TRBJ1-4, with D perhaps TRBD1 (6 bases). V lost 7 bases and J 8 bases, leaving 14 bases between the germline ends. The CDR3 length is 12 residues. Germline V gives CDR1 SQVTM, CDR2 ANQGSEA. CDR3 region: CSAGGGDEKLFF. CDR3 coding DNA: TGCAGCGCTGGAGGGGGTGACGAAAAACTGTTTTTT.

The rearrangement uses TRBV5-6 and TRBJ2-2; 8 bases are shared with TRBD1. After removal of 4 bases from V and 3 bases from J, the junction contained 5 bases not matched to a gene. The CDR3 is 15 amino acids. Germline V gives CDR1 SGHDT, CDR2 YYEEEE. CDR3 nucleotides: TGTGCCAGCAGCATAGACAGGGGAGACACCGGGGAGCTGTTTTTT. It yields the protein CASSIDRGDTGELFF.

The chain has TRBV5-6 and TRBJ2-3, with a tentative D call TRBD1 (7 bases). This CDR3 has 16 residues. V was pared by 0 bases and J by 3 bases, with 14 bases between. Germline-derived CDR1 and CDR2 are SGHDT and YYEEEE. CDR3: CASSLETGRRTDTQYF. The CDR3 DNA follows: TGTGCCAGCAGCTTGGAGACAGGGAGGAGAACAGATACGCAGTATTTT. Complete variable domain (other parts from reference TRBV5-6 and TRBJ2-3): DAGVTQSPTHLIKTRGQQVTLRCSPKSGHDTVSWYQQALGQGPQFIFQYYEEEERQRGNFPDRFSGHQFPNYSSELNVNALLLGDSALYLCASSLETGRRTDTQYFGPGTRLTVL.

The chain carries TRBV19 and TRBJ1-1; D is uncertain. The CDR3 sequence is 15 residues long. Germline V gene lookup returns CDR1 LNHDA and CDR2 SQIVND (reference sequence). V was clipped by 5 bases and J by 1 base, with 14 bases between them. As DNA, the CDR3 is TGTGCCAGTAGTGCCCTCTTCCCAGGGAACACTGAAGCTTTCTTT. Encoded protein: CASSALFPGNTEAFF.

The rearrangement uses TRBV18 and TRBJ2-7; D is possibly TRBD1 (5 bases). The CDR3 runs 15 residues. Germline assignment: CDR1 KGHSH and CDR2 LQKENI. Trimming removed 1 base at V and 5 bases at J, with 15 bases between. This chain's CDR3 is CASSPLRERRDEQYF. The CDR3 DNA reads TGTGCCAGCTCACCACTCAGGGAACGTCGGGACGAGCAGTACTTC.

The V and J genes are TRBV18 and TRBJ1-1; 10 bases match TRBD1. There are 16 residues in the CDR3. The ends lost 0 bases at V and 5 bases at J; junction bases unmatched: 6. The germline CDR1 and CDR2 sequences are KGHSH and LQKENI. CDR3 in amino acids: CASSPPSTGGRTEAFF. CDR3 coding DNA: TGTGCCAGCTCACCACCCTCGACAGGGGGCAGGACTGAAGCTTTCTTT.

The V gene is TRBV10-3, the J gene TRBJ1-1, with D perhaps TRBD1 (6 bases). V lost 4 bases and J 4 bases, leaving 13 bases between the germline ends. CDR1 and CDR2 (germline): ENHRY, SYGVKD. There are 14 residues in the CDR3. This CDR3 is CAISATPQGTEAFF. CDR3 in DNA: TGTGCCATCAGTGCAACTCCACAGGGCACTGAAGCTTTCTTT.

V usage is TRBV11-2 and J usage is TRBJ1-1; D is ambiguous. V shed 7 bases and J shed 4 bases, with 16 bases lying between them. Looked up from germline, CDR1 is SGHAT and CDR2 is FQNNGV. The length of the CDR3 is 14 residues. The CDR3 nucleotides read TGTGCCAGCACCCCACTACAAGGACTCACTGAAGCTTTCTTT. It is translated as CASTPLQGLTEAFF.

The gene calls are TRBV10-2 and TRBJ2-5; possibly TRBD1 for D (6 bases). V lost 6 bases and J 5 bases, leaving 16 bases between the germline ends. Germline CDR1 reads WSHSY; CDR2 reads SAAADI. This CDR3 has 14 amino acids. The CDR3 region is CASRQQGLVETQYF. CDR3 DNA sequence: TGCGCCAGCAGACAACAGGGCCTGGTGGAGACCCAGTACTTC.

The chain combines TRBV28 with TRBJ1-5, with a weak D call TRBD1 (5 bases). Trimming left V 6 bases short and J 1 base short, with 13 bases between. Looked up from germline, CDR1 is MDHEN and CDR2 is SYDVKM. CDR3 length: 15 amino acids. CDR3 in DNA: TGTGCCAGCAGCGCAGGGAGTAGGAGCAATCAGCCCCAGCATTTT. Protein sequence: CASSAGSRSNQPQHF.

The chain uses TRBV28 and TRBJ2-7; possible D gene TRBD1, 6 bases. Germline values: CDR1 MDHEN, CDR2 SYDVKM. The germline V and J ends were trimmed by 5 bases and 2 bases, with 10 bases remaining between them. This CDR3 contains 13 residues. The CDR3 coding sequence is TGTGCCAGCAGTACAGGGTCGACCTACGAGCAGTACTTC. Its translation: CASSTGSTYEQYF. Full variable domain (missing parts from reference TRBV28 and TRBJ2-7): DVKVTQSSRYLVKRTGEKVFLECVQDMDHENMFWYRQDPGLGLRLIYFSYDVKMKEKGDIPEGYSVSREKKERFSLILESASTNQTSMYLCASSTGSTYEQYFGPGTRLTVT.

This rearrangement joins TRBV27 to TRBJ1-2; no firm D call. V dropped 5 bases and J dropped 4 bases, with 17 bases sitting between them. There are 15 residues in the CDR3. Germline V gene sequence: CDR1 MNHEY, CDR2 SMNVEV (reference sequence). CDR3 in amino acids: CASSTSRNKPYGYTF. The CDR3 nucleotides read TGTGCCAGCAGTACCTCCCGCAACAAGCCCTATGGCTACACCTTC.

The V gene is TRBV12-5, the J gene TRBJ1-2; D not resolved. Between the trimmed V and J ends, which lost 0 bases and 4 bases, there was a span of 12 bases. The CDR3 totals 15 residues. CDR1 is LGHNT and CDR2 is FRNRAP in the germline V gene. CDR3 sequence reads: CASGLVRGGCYGYTF. Written as DNA, the CDR3 is TGTGCTAGTGGTTTGGTACGAGGAGGGTGCTATGGCTACACCTTC.

The V and J genes are TRBV28 and TRBJ1-1; no definite D call. The CDR3 runs to 15 residues. V dropped 10 bases and J dropped 1 base, with 19 bases sitting between them. Germline V lookup: CDR1 MDHEN, CDR2 SYDVKM. The CDR3 reads CATKLIDTENTEAFF. The CDR3 nucleotides read TGTGCCACCAAACTAATCGACACTGAGAACACTGAAGCTTTCTTT.

V usage is TRBV1 and J usage is TRBJ2-1. TRBV1 is deemed a pseudogene. This CDR3 has 12 residues. CDR3 residues: CTSSQGSKDRFF. As DNA, the CDR3 is TGCACCAGCAGCCAGGGTTCGAAGGACCGGTTCTTC.

The chain is built from TRBV28 and TRBJ1-4, with 9 bases that match TRBD1. The CDR3 totals 14 residues. Germline CDR1 MDHEN, CDR2 SYDVKM. Trimming at V came to 7 bases and at J to 12 bases, leaving 12 bases not matched to a gene. The CDR3 loop reads CASTDGGQGYQLFF. For the CDR3, the DNA is TGTGCCAGCACCGACGGAGGACAGGGGTATCAACTGTTTTTT.

The V call is TRBV4-1, the J call TRBJ1-2; D is unresolved. The V and J ends lost 1 base and 4 bases respectively, with 13 bases between them. CDR1 MGHRA and CDR2 YSYEKL come from the germline V gene. CDR3 size: 15 residues. CDR3 sequence reads: CASSQVDGIAYGYTF. The CDR3 DNA reads as TGCGCCAGCAGCCAAGTCGATGGGATTGCCTATGGCTACACCTTC.

The gene calls are TRBV5-6 and TRBJ1-2; 8 nucleotides match TRBD1. This CDR3 comprises 15 residues. The V segment lost 1 base and the J segment 7 bases; nucleotides outside the gene matches: 9. Germline CDR1 SGHDT, CDR2 YYEEEE. The CDR3 is CASSLFSRGQSGYTF. The CDR3 nucleotides are TGTGCCAGCAGCTTGTTTTCCAGGGGGCAGAGTGGCTACACCTTC.

V is TRBV28 and J is TRBJ1-1; D is perhaps TRBD1 (5 bases). This CDR3 region has 14 residues. Germline V gives CDR1 MDHEN, CDR2 SYDVKM. The ends were cut back, 6 bases at V and 4 bases at J, with 15 bases in the middle. In DNA, the CDR3 is TGTGCCAGCAGCCTGGTGTCGAGGGGCACTGAAGCTTTCTTT. Encoded protein: CASSLVSRGTEAFF.